A single sample gave rise to the 14 T cell receptor beta chains below, sequenced in a study of blood T cell repertoires in COVID-19. The data were produced by immunoSEQ multiplex PCR, yet TCRdb's version contains in-frame clones alone and is incomplete. The sample lists approximately 300,000 clones; 80% to 95% were seen once. The sequenced material came from peripheral blood. The receptor source for this set is a woman aged 25 to 39 with COVID-19, enrolled during active disease.

The V call is TRBV6-5, the J call TRBJ1-6; perhaps TRBD1 as D (6 bases). CDR1 and CDR2 (germline): MNHEY, SVGAGI. There are 15 residues in the CDR3. V was pared by 6 bases and J by 7 bases, with 16 bases between. CDR3 nucleotides: TGTGCCAGCAGCCCATGGACAGATTCAAATTCACCCCTCCACTTT. It translates to CASSPWTDSNSPLHF.

The rearrangement uses TRBV5-1 and TRBJ2-2; perhaps TRBD2 as D (7 bases). With 0 bases removed from V and 9 bases from J, the gap between germline ends came to 12 bases. The CDR3 is 14 amino acids. Germline V CDR1 and CDR2: SGHRS, YFSETQ. The CDR3 DNA reads TGCGCCAGCAGCTTGGTCGCGGGGGCGAGGGAGCTGTTTTTT. It is translated as CASSLVAGARELFF.

The V and J genes are TRBV7-2 and TRBJ2-2; 7 nucleotides line up with TRBD2. J gave up 6 bases and V 8 bases, and 9 bases lay outside the gene matches. CDR1 SGHTA and CDR2 FQGNSA come from the germline V gene. The CDR3 loop spans 14 amino acids. CDR3 sequence (DNA): TGTGCCAGCGCCAGCGGGATAGGGTCCGGGGAGCTGTTTTTT. Encoded protein: CASASGIGSGELFF.

The V call is TRBV4-3, the J call TRBJ2-1; D is undetermined. This CDR3 is 15 amino acids long. Trimming stripped 0 bases from V and 2 bases from J, with 8 bases between. CDR1 LGHNA and CDR2 YSLEER come from the germline V gene. The CDR3 is CASSQDAGPYNEQFF. CDR3 nucleotides: TGCGCCAGCAGCCAAGATGCAGGTCCCTACAATGAGCAGTTCTTC.

This rearrangement joins TRBV24-1 to TRBJ2-3, with 9 positions matching TRBD2. The V and J ends lost 3 bases and 1 base, in that order; junction bases with no gene match: 4. Germline CDR1 is KGHDR and CDR2 is SFDVKD. The CDR3 has 16 amino acids. The CDR3: CATSDLAGTGTDTQYF. DNA of the CDR3: TGTGCCACCAGTGATCTAGCGGGAACAGGCACAGATACGCAGTATTTT.

This rearrangement joins TRBV10-2 to TRBJ1-1, with 7 bases identical to TRBD1. Germline V CDR1 and CDR2: WSHSY, SAAADI. Trimming cost V 5 bases and J 4 bases; bases outside gene matches: 10. This CDR3 region has 15 residues. CDR3: CASSRGQDTGTEAFF. In nucleotides, the CDR3 is TGCGCCAGCAGTAGAGGACAGGACACCGGCACTGAAGCTTTCTTT.

The CDR3 loop is CASTAGDEKLFF. The CDR3 DNA is TGTGCCAGCACTGCAGGCGATGAAAAACTGTTTTTT. The chain employs TRBV6-6 and TRBJ1-4; D gene uncertain. Germline V gene lookup returns CDR1 MNHNY and CDR2 SVGAGI (reference sequence). The length of the CDR3 is 12 residues. V was shortened by 7 bases and J by 6 bases, with 9 bases between the two germline ends.

CDR3 DNA: TGTGCCAGCAGCTGGGACAGGCTGGGGGAGCAGTACTTC. Its protein is CASSWDRLGEQYF. The chain has TRBV7-3 and TRBJ2-7; 8 bases line up with TRBD1. The V gene's germline CDR1 is SGHTA and CDR2 FQGTGA. The CDR3 consists of 13 residues. The junction had 6 bases not matched to a gene; V was cut back by 4 bases and J by 7 bases.

The V gene is TRBV7-9, the J gene TRBJ2-7; TRBD2 aligns across 11 bases. The junction had 7 bases not matched to a gene; V was cut back by 5 bases and J by 4 bases. Germline lookup yields CDR1 SEHNR and CDR2 FQNEAQ (reference sequence). The CDR3 contains 15 residues. The CDR3 loop reads CASSHSGRALYEQYF. As DNA, the CDR3 is TGTGCCAGCAGCCATAGCGGGAGGGCCCTGTACGAGCAGTACTTC.

The rearrangement uses TRBV7-2 and TRBJ1-2, with 9 positions matching TRBD1. This CDR3 spans 15 amino acids. The germline CDR1 and CDR2 sequences are SGHTA and FQGNSA. Trimming took 5 bases from V and 2 from J; bases not matched to a gene: 6. CDR3 sequence: CASSPRDRANYGYTF. The CDR3 DNA reads TGTGCCAGCAGCCCCCGGGACAGGGCGAACTATGGCTACACCTTC. The full variable domain, completed using reference TRBV7-2 and TRBJ1-2, is GAGVSQSPSNKVTEKGKDVELRCDPISGHTALYWYRQSLGQGLEFLIYFQGNSAPDKSGLPSDRFSAERTGGSVSTLTIQRTQQEDSAVYLCASSPRDRANYGYTFGSGTRLTVV.

J is TRBJ2-3 and V is TRBV28; D remains unclear. The CDR3 is made up of 14 amino acids. Trimming shortened V by 8 bases and J by 4 bases, and 16 bases separated the two germline ends. CDR1 is MDHEN, CDR2 SYDVKM, per germline. CDR3 DNA: TGTGCCAGCTGTGAAAGTGGAGTGGCAGATACGCAGTATTTT. Protein sequence: CASCESGVADTQYF.

V gene TRBV2 combines with J gene TRBJ2-7; D call uncertain. The germline V gene encodes CDR1 SNHLY and CDR2 FYNNEI. Trimming shortened V by 7 bases and J by 3 bases, and 7 bases separated the two germline ends. The CDR3 loop spans 11 amino acids. The CDR3 region has the DNA TGTGCCAGCACACAGAGCTACGAGCAGTACTTC. This encodes CASTQSYEQYF.

V is TRBV19 and J is TRBJ1-5; D uncertain. The germline V gene has CDR1 LNHDA and CDR2 SQIVND (reference sequence). V was shortened by 5 bases and J by 0 bases, with 8 bases between the two germline ends. The CDR3 is 14 residues long. The CDR3 here is CASSPPPSNQPQHF. Here the CDR3 DNA reads TGTGCCAGTAGTCCCCCTCCTAGCAATCAGCCCCAGCATTTT.

The J gene is TRBJ1-4, the V gene TRBV29-1; no clear D gene. CDR1 SQVTM and CDR2 ANQGSEA come from the germline V gene. V was pared by 4 bases and J by 0 bases, with 6 bases between. CDR3 length: 13 amino acids. In nucleotides, the CDR3 is TGCAGCGTTGCCCCAGCAACTAATGAAAAACTGTTTTTT. Its translation is CSVAPATNEKLFF.